A selection of T cell receptor beta chains follows, all from one sample in a study of regulatory T cells in long-lasting Graves disease. From the multiplex PCR reads, TCRdb called clonotypes with MiXCR, one entry per CDR3 protein. The sample shows about 540,000 distinct CDR3 sequences, roughly 13% of them seen only once. A further study also used this sample, focusing on T cells in Graves' hyperthyroidism and ophthalmopathy.

The sample was peripheral blood mononuclear cells (PBMCs), taken at new diagnosis, from a patient treated with antithyroid drugs. These receptors all come from a man aged 25-45 years with Graves disease. The CDR3 runs from the conserved cysteine through the conserved F or W. A D gene is named only where the DNA matches it firmly. Clone size is not always given. Where it is, it says once, few, many or a class for expanded clones.

clone size	J gene	D gene	CDR3 length	V gene	CDR3 DNA	CDR3 protein
few	TRBJ2-6	NA	17	TRBV6-2/TRBV6-3	TGTGCCAGCAGTTATGGGGGGCTTAGGTCTGGGGCCAACGTCCTGACTTTC	CASSYGGLRSGANVLTF
many	TRBJ2-1	NA	15	TRBV7-2	TGTGCCAGCAGCTTAACATCAGCCTTGGGGCAGGGAAATTTCTTC	CASSLTSALGQGNFF
many	TRBJ1-2	NA	13	TRBV12-3/TRBV12-4	TGTGCCAGCGTTCGGGGTTCTACGTATGGCTACACCTTC	CASVRGSTYGYTF
few	TRBJ1-3	NA	14	TRBV7-9	TGTGCCAGCAGCTTAGGGGGGACACGGAACACCATATATTTT	CASSLGGTRNTIYF
many	TRBJ2-1	NA	15	TRBV7-9	TGTGCCAGCAGCTTAGGTTTATCCGGTTACAATGAGCAGTTCTTC	CASSLGLSGYNEQFF
NA	TRBJ2-3	TRBD2	16	TRBV4-1	TGCGCCAGCAGCCCCCGGCCTAGCGGGAGCCCAGATACGCAGTATTTT	CASSPRPSGSPDTQYF
many	TRBJ2-7	TRBD1	14	TRBV12-3/TRBV12-4	TGTGCCAGCAGTTTTTGGACAGGGTTCTACGAGCAGTACTTC	CASSFWTGFYEQYF
many	TRBJ1-4	NA	15	TRBV5-1	TGCGCCAGCAGCTTGGTCGCAGGGGAAGATGAAAAACTGTTTTTT	CASSLVAGEDEKLFF
NA	TRBJ2-7	TRBD2	16	TRBV10-3	TGTGCCATCAGTGAGGGGCCGGCTAGCGGGAGACCCGAGCAGTACTTC	CAISEGPASGRPEQYF
NA	TRBJ1-1	NA	14	TRBV24-1	TGTGCCACCAGTGCCTCGAGGGCCGGCACTGAAGCTTTCTTT	CATSASRAGTEAFF
NA	TRBJ1-2	NA	13	TRBV7-2	TGTGCCAGCAGCGCCTACCGGGACTATGGCTACACCTTC	CASSAYRDYGYTF
many	TRBJ2-3	NA	15	TRBV6-1	TGTGCCAGCAGTGGAACAGGGGGGGGTGCAGATACGCAGTATTTT	CASSGTGGGADTQYF
few	TRBJ2-5	NA	13	TRBV20-1	TGCAGTGCTAGACACGGCCGAGAAGAGACCCAGTACTTC	CSARHGREETQYF
many	TRBJ1-2	NA	12	TRBV28	TGTGCCAGCAGAAGACATAACTATGGCTACACCTTC	CASRRHNYGYTF
NA	TRBJ2-3	NA	15	TRBV5-1	TGCGCCAGCAGCTTGGTTCGGACCACCACAGATACGCAGTATTTT	CASSLVRTTTDTQYF
many	TRBJ2-3	NA	14	TRBV29-1	TGCAGCGTTGAAGATCGGCAGGGGCCAGATACGCAGTATTTT	CSVEDRQGPDTQYF
few	TRBJ1-3	NA	15	TRBV15	TGTGCCACCAGCCAGGCCCCAGGCTCTGGAAACACCATATATTTT	CATSQAPGSGNTIYF